This T cell receptor (beta chain) was captured in a study of Graves' ophthalmopathy and Graves' hyperthyroidism. The V and J ends lost 5 bases and 4 bases, in that order; junction bases with no gene match: 0. The germline V gene encodes CDR1 SGDLS and CDR2 YYNGEE. The CDR3 is 13 residues long. There are many counts of this clonotype. CDR3 regions of TCR beta were amplified from RNA transcripts. The authors performed first-round RT-PCR with HTBI primers and then a second-round multiplex PCR. A single record per CDR3 protein comes from TCRdb applying MiXCR to the multiplex PCR reads. The sample lists around 1.1 million distinct CDR3 sequences, around a third occurring once.

Sequenced input: peripheral blood or thyroid tissue (not recorded which). This TCR was recovered from an adult man with Graves' hyperthyroidism. This chain links TRBV9 with TRBJ2-5; 12 bases are a match to TRBD1. The CDR3 is CASRGQGAETQYF. In DNA, the CDR3 is TGTGCCAGCAGGGGACAGGGGGCAGAGACCCAGTACTTC.